The 11 T cell receptor beta chains below all came from one sample that was sequenced in a study of blood T cell repertoires in COVID-19. Sequencing was performed with immunoSEQ multiplex PCR; in TCRdb, only in-frame clones are kept and a portion is missing. The table has 250,000 to 300,000 clones, less than 85% seen once; the top ten hold 2.5% to 3.5%. The specimen was peripheral blood. Receptors originate from a woman between 18 and 29 years old with acute or convalescent COVID-19.

V and J are TRBV19 and TRBJ1-1; 8 nucleotides agree with TRBD1. Trimming removed 4 bases from V and 4 bases from J; junction bases left unmatched: 11. CDR1 is LNHDA, CDR2 SQIVND, per germline (reference sequence). The CDR3 is 16 amino acids. This CDR3 is CASSRRQGTMGTEAFF. DNA for the CDR3: TGTGCCAGTAGTAGACGACAGGGGACGATGGGCACTGAAGCTTTCTTT.

The chain carries TRBV7-2 and TRBJ2-3; 7 bases map to TRBD2. The CDR3 totals 15 residues. The J segment lost 4 bases and the V segment lost 5 bases, leaving 9 bases of the junction unmatched. Germline loops: CDR1 SGHTA, CDR2 FQGNSA. CDR3 residues: CASSPSGNRADTQYF. The DNA of the CDR3 is TGTGCCAGCAGCCCCAGCGGGAATAGGGCAGATACGCAGTATTTT.

The rearrangement uses TRBV7-6 and TRBJ2-3; TRBD1 matches 9 bases. Trimming cost V 4 bases and J 3 bases; bases outside gene matches: 5. The CDR3 is made up of 15 amino acids. Looked up from germline, CDR1 is SGHVS and CDR2 is FNYEAQ. For the CDR3, the DNA is TGTGCCAGCAGCTGGAGGACAGGGGCAACAGATACGCAGTATTTT. Protein sequence: CASSWRTGATDTQYF.

The chain links TRBV27 to TRBJ1-4, with TRBD1 identical over 9 bases. V trimming: 3 bases; J trimming: 7 bases; junction bases outside the gene matches: 3. CDR1 is MNHEY, CDR2 SMNVEV, per germline (reference sequence). The CDR3 is 14 residues long. CDR3 loop: CASSLSQGAEKLFF. The CDR3 region has the DNA TGTGCCAGCAGTTTGTCACAGGGGGCTGAAAAACTGTTTTTT.

CDR3 loop: CASRTIGTSDYEQYF. The CDR3 DNA follows: TGTGCCAGCAGAACTATCGGGACTAGCGACTACGAGCAGTACTTC. This chain uses TRBV27 with TRBJ2-7; TRBD2 agrees at 10 bases. V gave up 6 bases and J gave up 3 bases; unmatched junction bases: 8. The CDR3 spans 15 residues. CDR1 is MNHEY and CDR2 is SMNVEV in the germline V gene (reference sequence).

The chain has TRBV5-4 and TRBJ2-7, with D tentatively TRBD1 (5 bases). This CDR3 is built from 12 residues. Trimming took 0 bases from V and 6 from J, leaving 7 bases between them. CDR1 SGHNT and CDR2 YYREEE come from the germline V gene (reference sequence). CDR3 in amino acids: CASSLDRREQYF. CDR3 nucleotide sequence: TGTGCCAGCAGCTTGGACAGGCGCGAGCAGTACTTC.

The chain joins TRBV5-1 to TRBJ2-3; 9 bases line up with TRBD2. Germline CDR1 reads SGHRS; CDR2 reads YFSETQ. The CDR3 consists of 14 residues. With V trimmed by 6 bases and J by 5 bases, 7 bases remained unmatched. The CDR3 DNA reads TGCGCCAGCAAAGTGCGGGAGGGCCGAGATACGCAGTATTTT. This sequence encodes CASKVREGRDTQYF.

A few counts support this clone. The chain couples TRBV7-2 to TRBJ1-6; the match to TRBD1 covers 11 bases. CDR1 SGHTA and CDR2 FQGNSA come from the germline V gene. J gave up 7 bases and V 6 bases, and 2 bases lay outside the gene matches. The length of the CDR3 is 14 residues. The CDR3 DNA follows: TGTGCCAGCAGATGGACAGGGGGCAATTCACCCCTCCACTTT. The encoded protein is CASRWTGGNSPLHF.

V usage is TRBV5-1 and J usage is TRBJ2-4, with 7 bases lining up with TRBD2. Germline assignment: CDR1 SGHRS and CDR2 YFSETQ. The junction had 14 bases not matched to a gene; V was cut back by 4 bases and J by 1 base. The CDR3 has 18 amino acids. DNA for the CDR3: TGCGCCAGCAGCCGACTAGCTGATCAATGGGGGGCCAAAAACATTCAGTACTTC. This codes for CASSRLADQWGAKNIQYF.

The chain has TRBV3-1 (or the pseudogene TRBV3-2) and TRBJ2-3, with a tentative D call TRBD1 (5 bases). Germline CDR1 is LGHDT and CDR2 is YNNKEL (reference sequence). The CDR3 has 13 amino acids. V gave up 4 bases and J gave up 4 bases, with 9 bases separating them. CDR3 nucleotide sequence: TGTGCCAGCAGCCCGATGACAGCAGATACGCAGTATTTT. Its protein is CASSPMTADTQYF.

V gene TRBV15 combines with J gene TRBJ2-1; TRBD2 is a possible D gene (5 bases). V was pared by 3 bases and J by 8 bases, with 14 bases between. CDR3 length: 14 residues. Germline CDR1 LNHNV, CDR2 YYDKDF (reference sequence). CDR3 in DNA: TGTGCCACCAGCAGGGAGGAGGAAGCGGATGAGCAGTTCTTC. It encodes CATSREEEADEQFF.